The 8 T cell receptor beta chains below all came from one sample that was sequenced in a study of cytomegalovirus exposure and HLA in healthy donors. Libraries were prepared by immunoSEQ multiplex PCR; TCRdb keeps only in-frame clonotypes and omits some of them. The data show tens of thousands of clones, about 94% seen once. The sequencing input was PBMCs. The receptors stem from a man younger than 30 in good health and CMV-seropositive.

V and J are TRBV11-2 and TRBJ2-3; 7 bases fit TRBD2. V shed 5 bases, J shed 0 bases, and the junction held 5 bases outside the gene matches. CDR3 length: 15 amino acids. CDR1 and CDR2 from the germline V gene are SGHAT and FQNNGV. The CDR3 DNA reads TGTGCCAGCAGCAGGTTAGCGGGTAGCACAGATACGCAGTATTTT. Its translation: CASSRLAGSTDTQYF.

J is TRBJ1-2 and V is TRBV5-1; possibly TRBD1 for D (5 bases). Trimming took 3 bases from V and 6 from J, leaving 9 bases between them. CDR1 is SGHRS, CDR2 YFSETQ, per germline. The CDR3 totals 12 residues. CDR3 in DNA: TGCGCCAGCAGCTGGGGACTGGATGGCTACACCTTC. This gives the protein CASSWGLDGYTF.

The rearrangement links TRBV5-6 to TRBJ2-3, with 11 positions matching TRBD2. Looked up from germline, CDR1 is SGHDT and CDR2 is YYEEEE. J gave up 6 bases and V 4 bases, and 7 bases lay outside the gene matches. This CDR3 has 15 residues. The CDR3 spells CASSPLAGGPDTQYF. As DNA, the CDR3 is TGTGCCAGCAGCCCGCTAGCGGGAGGACCCGATACGCAGTATTTT.

About this clone itself: The junction differs from germline at one of its ends, possibly a read error. The chain uses TRBV7-7 and TRBJ2-2; TRBD2 agrees at 11 bases. In germline, CDR1 is SSHAT, CDR2 FNYEAQ (reference sequence). This CDR3 has 14 residues. CDR3 in amino acids: CASSTSGSAGELFF. As DNA, the CDR3 is TGTGCTAGCAGCACTAGCGGGAGCGCCGGGGAGCTGTTTTTT.

The chain couples TRBV6-4 to TRBJ2-1; 11 bases align to TRBD2. V shed 6 bases, J shed 6 bases, and the junction held 13 bases outside the gene matches. The germline gives CDR1 MRHNA, CDR2 SNTAGT. This CDR3 region has 17 residues. As DNA, the CDR3 is TGTGCCAGCAGCCAAAATCCGACTAGCGGGGCCCTCAATGAGCAGTTCTTC. It translates to CASSQNPTSGALNEQFF.

The V and J genes are TRBV11-2 and TRBJ2-7, with D hard to call. Germline-derived CDR1 and CDR2 are SGHAT and FQNNGV. The CDR3 extends over 13 amino acids. V lost 5 bases, J lost 6 bases, and 14 bases lay in between. The CDR3, as DNA: TGTGCCAGCAGCGCGCCTTACTTGTCCGAGCAGTACTTC. Protein sequence: CASSAPYLSEQYF.

This chain connects TRBV5-4 to TRBJ1-2; 12 bases are a match to TRBD1. Trimming removed 7 bases from V and 2 bases from J; junction bases left unmatched: 3. The CDR3 loop spans 14 amino acids. Per the germline V gene, CDR1 is SGHNT and CDR2 is YYREEE (reference sequence). The CDR3 coding sequence is TGTGCCAGCCGTGGGACAGGGGGCAACTATGGCTACACCTTC. Protein: CASRGTGGNYGYTF. Full variable domain (rest looked up from reference TRBV5-4 and TRBJ1-2): ETGVTQSPTHLIKTRGQQVTLRCSSQSGHNTVSWYQQALGQGPQFIFQYYREEENGRGNFPPRFSGLQFPNYSSELNVNALELDDSALYLCASRGTGGNYGYTFGSGTRLTVV.

The chain is built from TRBV15 and TRBJ1-4; TRBD1 matches 7 bases. The germline V gene encodes CDR1 LNHNV and CDR2 YYDKDF (reference sequence). This CDR3 spans 14 amino acids. Trimming cost V 1 base and J 7 bases; bases outside gene matches: 3. CDR3 coding DNA: TGTGCCACCAGCAGAGGACAGGGTGGTGAAAAACTGTTTTTT. Amino acids: CATSRGQGGEKLFF.